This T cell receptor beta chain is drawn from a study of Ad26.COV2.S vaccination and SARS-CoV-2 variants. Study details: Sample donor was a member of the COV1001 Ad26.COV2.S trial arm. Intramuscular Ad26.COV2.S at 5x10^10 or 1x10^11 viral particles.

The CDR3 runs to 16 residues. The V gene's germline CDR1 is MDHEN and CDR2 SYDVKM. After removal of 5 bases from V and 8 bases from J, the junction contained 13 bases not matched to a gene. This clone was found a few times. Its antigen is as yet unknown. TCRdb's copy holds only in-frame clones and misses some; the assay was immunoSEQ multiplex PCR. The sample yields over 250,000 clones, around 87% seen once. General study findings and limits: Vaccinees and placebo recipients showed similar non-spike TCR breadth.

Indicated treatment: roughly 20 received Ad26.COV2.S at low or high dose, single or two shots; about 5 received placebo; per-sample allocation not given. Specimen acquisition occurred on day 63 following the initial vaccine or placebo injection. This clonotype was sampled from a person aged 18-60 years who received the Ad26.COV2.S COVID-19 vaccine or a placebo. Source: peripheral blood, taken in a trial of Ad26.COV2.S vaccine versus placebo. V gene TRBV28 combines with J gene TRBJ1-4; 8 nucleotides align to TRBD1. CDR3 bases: TGTGCCAGCAGTGGCCCAGGGGGCGACGTTGGCGAAAAACTGTTTTTT. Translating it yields CASSGPGGDVGEKLFF.